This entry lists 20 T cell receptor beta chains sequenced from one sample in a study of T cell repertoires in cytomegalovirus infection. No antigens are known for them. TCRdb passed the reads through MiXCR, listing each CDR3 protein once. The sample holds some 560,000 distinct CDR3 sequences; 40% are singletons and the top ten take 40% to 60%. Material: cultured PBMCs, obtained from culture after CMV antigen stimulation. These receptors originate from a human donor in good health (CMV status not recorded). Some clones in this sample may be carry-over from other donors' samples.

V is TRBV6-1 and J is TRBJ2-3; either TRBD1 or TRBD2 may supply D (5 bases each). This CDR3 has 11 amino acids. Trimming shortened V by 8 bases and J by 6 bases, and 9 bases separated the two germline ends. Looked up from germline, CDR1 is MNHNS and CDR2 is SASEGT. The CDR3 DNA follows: TGTGCCAGCGAGGGGTTTGATACGCAGTATTTT. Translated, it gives CASEGFDTQYF.

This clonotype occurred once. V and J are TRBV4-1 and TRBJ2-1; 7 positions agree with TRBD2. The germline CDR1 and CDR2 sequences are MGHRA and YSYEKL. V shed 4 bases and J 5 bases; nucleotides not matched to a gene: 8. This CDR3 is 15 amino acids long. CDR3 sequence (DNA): TGCGCCAGCAGCCCCCTACGGGGGGAAAACAATGAGCAGTTCTTC. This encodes CASSPLRGENNEQFF.

As DNA, the CDR3 is TGTGCCAGCTCCCCGGTCGGGGGGAGCTCCTACAATGAGCAGTTCTTC. This encodes CASSPVGGSSYNEQFF. The chain carries TRBV18 and TRBJ2-1, with 7 bases that match TRBD2. Germline trimming cut 6 bases from V and 0 bases from J; bases unmatched to any gene: 8. The CDR3 is 16 amino acids. Germline V CDR1 and CDR2: KGHSH, LQKENI.

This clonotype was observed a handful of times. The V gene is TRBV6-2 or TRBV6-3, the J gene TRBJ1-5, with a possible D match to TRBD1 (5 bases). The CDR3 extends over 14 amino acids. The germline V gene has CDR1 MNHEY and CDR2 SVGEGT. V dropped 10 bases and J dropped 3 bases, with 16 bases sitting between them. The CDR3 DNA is TGTGCCACCACTTGGAGGGGTATCAATCAGCCCCAGCATTTT. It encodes CATTWRGINQPQHF.

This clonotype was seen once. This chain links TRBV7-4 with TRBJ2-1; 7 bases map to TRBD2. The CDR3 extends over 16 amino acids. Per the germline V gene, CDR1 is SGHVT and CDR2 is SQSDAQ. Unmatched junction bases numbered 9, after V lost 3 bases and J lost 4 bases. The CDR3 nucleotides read TGTGCCAGCAGCTTCGTTGGGGAGGGCAATTACAATGAGCAGTTCTTC. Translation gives CASSFVGEGNYNEQFF.

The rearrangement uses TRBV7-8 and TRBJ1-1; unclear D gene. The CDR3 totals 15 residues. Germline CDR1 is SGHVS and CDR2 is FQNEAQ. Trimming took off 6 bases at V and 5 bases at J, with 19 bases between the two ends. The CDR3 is CASRSSRVGSTEAFF. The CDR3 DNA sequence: TGTGCCAGCAGGTCTTCGAGGGTTGGATCAACTGAAGCTTTCTTT.

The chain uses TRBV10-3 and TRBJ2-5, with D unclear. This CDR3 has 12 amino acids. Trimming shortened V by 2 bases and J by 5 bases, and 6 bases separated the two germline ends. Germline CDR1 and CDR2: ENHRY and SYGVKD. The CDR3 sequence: CAISEGLETQYF. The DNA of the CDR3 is TGTGCCATCAGTGAGGGATTGGAGACCCAGTACTTC.

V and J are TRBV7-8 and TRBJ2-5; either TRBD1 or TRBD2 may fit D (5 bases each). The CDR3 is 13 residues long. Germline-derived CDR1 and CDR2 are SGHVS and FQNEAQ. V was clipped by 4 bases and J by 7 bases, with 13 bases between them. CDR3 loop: CASSSNPGGTQYF. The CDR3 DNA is TGTGCCAGCAGCTCAAACCCTGGGGGGACCCAGTACTTC.

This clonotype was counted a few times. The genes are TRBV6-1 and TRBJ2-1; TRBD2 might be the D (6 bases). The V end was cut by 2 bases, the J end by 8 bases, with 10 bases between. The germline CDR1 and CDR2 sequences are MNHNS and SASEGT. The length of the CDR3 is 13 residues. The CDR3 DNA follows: TGTGCCAGCAGTGAATATAGCGGCTATGAGCAGTTCTTC. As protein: CASSEYSGYEQFF.

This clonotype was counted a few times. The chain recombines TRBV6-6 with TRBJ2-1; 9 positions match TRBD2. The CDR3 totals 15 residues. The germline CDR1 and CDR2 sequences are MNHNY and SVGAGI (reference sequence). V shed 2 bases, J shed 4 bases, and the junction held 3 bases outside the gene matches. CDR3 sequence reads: CASSYGSGGYNEQFF. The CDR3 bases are TGTGCCAGCAGTTACGGTAGCGGGGGATACAATGAGCAGTTCTTC.

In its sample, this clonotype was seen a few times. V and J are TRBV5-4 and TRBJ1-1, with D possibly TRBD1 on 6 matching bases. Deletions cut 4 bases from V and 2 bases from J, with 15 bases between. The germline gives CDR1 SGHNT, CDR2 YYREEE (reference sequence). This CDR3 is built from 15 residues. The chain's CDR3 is CASSPSGAGNTEAFF. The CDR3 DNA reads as TGTGCCAGCAGCCCCTCGGGGGCTGGAAACACTGAAGCTTTCTTT.

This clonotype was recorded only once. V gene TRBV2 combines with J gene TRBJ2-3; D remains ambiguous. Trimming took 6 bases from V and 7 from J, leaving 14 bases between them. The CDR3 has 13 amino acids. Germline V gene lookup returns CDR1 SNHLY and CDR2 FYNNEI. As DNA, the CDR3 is TGTGCCAGCAGCGCGTTGGTTTATAATACGCAGTATTTT. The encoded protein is CASSALVYNTQYF.

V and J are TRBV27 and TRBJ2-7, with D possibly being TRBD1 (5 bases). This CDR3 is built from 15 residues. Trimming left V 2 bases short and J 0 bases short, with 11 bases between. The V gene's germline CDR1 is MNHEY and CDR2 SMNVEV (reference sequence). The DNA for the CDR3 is TGTGCCAGCAGTTTAAAGGGGTTGAGCTCCTACGAGCAGTACTTC. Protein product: CASSLKGLSSYEQYF.

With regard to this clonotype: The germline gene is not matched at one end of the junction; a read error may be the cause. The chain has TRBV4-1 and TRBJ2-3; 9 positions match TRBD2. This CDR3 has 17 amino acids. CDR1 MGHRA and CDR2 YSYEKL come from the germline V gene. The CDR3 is CASSQEAGGEITDTQYF. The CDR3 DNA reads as TGTGCCAGCAGCCAAGAGGCGGGGGGGGAAATCACAGATACGCAGTATTTT.

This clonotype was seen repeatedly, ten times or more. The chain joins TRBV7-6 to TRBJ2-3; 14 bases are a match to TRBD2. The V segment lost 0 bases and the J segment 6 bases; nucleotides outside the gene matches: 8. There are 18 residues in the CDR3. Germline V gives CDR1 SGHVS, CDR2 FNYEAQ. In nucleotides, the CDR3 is TGTGCCAGCAGCTTAGCGCATGGACTAGCGGGAGGAATGGATACGCAGTATTTT. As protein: CASSLAHGLAGGMDTQYF.

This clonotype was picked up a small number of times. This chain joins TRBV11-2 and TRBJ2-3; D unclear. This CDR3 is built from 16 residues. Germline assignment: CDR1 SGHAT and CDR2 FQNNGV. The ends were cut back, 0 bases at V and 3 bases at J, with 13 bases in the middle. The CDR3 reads CASSLDITYGTDTQYF. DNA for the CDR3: TGTGCCAGCAGCTTAGATATAACCTACGGGACAGATACGCAGTATTTT.

CDR3 nucleotides: TGTGCCAGCAGTGCAGGACTCAACTACGAGCAGTACTTC. Its protein is CASSAGLNYEQYF. The rearrangement uses TRBV6-1 and TRBJ2-7; D is perhaps TRBD2 (5 bases). The ends were cut back, 4 bases at V and 3 bases at J, with 10 bases in the middle. This CDR3 has 13 residues. Per germline, CDR1 MNHNS and CDR2 SASEGT.

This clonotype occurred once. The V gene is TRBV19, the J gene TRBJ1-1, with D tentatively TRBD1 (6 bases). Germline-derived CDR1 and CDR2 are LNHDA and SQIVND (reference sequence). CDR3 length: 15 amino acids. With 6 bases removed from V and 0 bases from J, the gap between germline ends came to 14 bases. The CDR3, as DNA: TGTGCCAGTAGCAATACAGGGAGTCTGAACACTGAAGCTTTCTTT. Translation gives CASSNTGSLNTEAFF.

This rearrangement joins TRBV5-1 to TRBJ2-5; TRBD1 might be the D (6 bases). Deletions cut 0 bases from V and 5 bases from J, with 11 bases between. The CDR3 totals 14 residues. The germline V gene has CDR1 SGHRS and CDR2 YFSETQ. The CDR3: CASSLGQVSETQYF. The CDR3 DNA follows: TGCGCCAGCAGCTTGGGACAGGTGTCGGAGACCCAGTACTTC. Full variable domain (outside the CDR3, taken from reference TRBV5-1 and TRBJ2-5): KAGVTQTPRYLIKTRGQQVTLSCSPISGHRSVSWYQQTPGQGLQFLFEYFSETQRNKGNFPGRFSGRQFSNSRSEMNVSTLELGDSALYLCASSLGQVSETQYFGPGTRLLVL.

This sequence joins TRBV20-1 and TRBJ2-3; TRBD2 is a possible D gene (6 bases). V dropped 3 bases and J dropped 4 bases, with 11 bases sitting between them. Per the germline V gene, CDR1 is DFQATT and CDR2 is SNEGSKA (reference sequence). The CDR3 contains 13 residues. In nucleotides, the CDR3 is TGCAGTGCTAGGACTAGTGATTCAGATACGCAGTATTTT. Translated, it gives CSARTSDSDTQYF.